The entry below gives a single T cell receptor beta chain sequence along with its context. The sample is drawn from a study of blood T cell repertoires in COVID-19. Germline CDR1 SGHRS, CDR2 YFSETQ. The V segment lost 1 base and the J segment 3 bases; nucleotides outside the gene matches: 0. The CDR3 length is 13 residues. The table came from immunoSEQ multiplex PCR; TCRdb's copy has only in-frame clones and leaves some out. The sample gives 100,000 to 110,000 clones, roughly 85% of which show up once; 9.5% to 13% is in the top ten. The chain is built from TRBV5-1 and TRBJ2-5, with 7 bases lining up with TRBD2. Sequencing was done on a sample of peripheral blood. The clonotype was recovered from a woman aged 70-85 years with acute or convalescent COVID-19. The CDR3 nucleotides are TGCGCCAGCAGCTTGAGCGGGGAAGAGACCCAGTACTTC. This encodes CASSLSGEETQYF.